The 10 T cell receptor beta chains presented below share a single source sample, sequenced in a study of PD-1 blockade in classical Hodgkin lymphoma. Every patient experienced relapse after autologous stem cell transplantation, and brentuximab vedotin exposure varied. The method was immunoSEQ multiplex PCR; TCRdb's version includes in-frame clones alone and lacks a portion of them. The table shows approximately 14,000 clones, with 85% to 90% occurring only once. Sequencing used peripheral blood mononuclear cells (PBMCs), obtained at baseline. The source of these receptors is a human donor with classical Hodgkin lymphoma.

This clone was detected once. The rearrangement links TRBV14 to TRBJ1-1; D unresolved. Germline V gene sequence: CDR1 SGHDN, CDR2 FVKESK. CDR3 size: 15 residues. Trimming removed 7 bases from V and 4 bases from J, with 19 bases in between. The CDR3 DNA reads TGTGCCAGCAACAGCCCTCCCGAGGGATTCACTGAAGCTTTCTTT. Protein product: CASNSPPEGFTEAFF.

The chain carries TRBV2 and TRBJ1-2; possibly TRBD1 for D (5 bases). The CDR3 contains 14 residues. CDR1 is SNHLY, CDR2 FYNNEI, per germline. The V end lost 4 bases, the J end lost 8 bases, and 17 bases lay between the germline ends. DNA of the CDR3: TGTGCCAGCAGTGGTCCCCAGGGTACTCGGGGCTACACCTTC. Translating it yields CASSGPQGTRGYTF.

This rearrangement joins TRBV19 to TRBJ1-3, with no clear D. Germline V gene sequence: CDR1 LNHDA, CDR2 SQIVND (reference sequence). The CDR3 spans 14 residues. V lost 5 bases and J 4 bases, leaving 12 bases between the germline ends. CDR3 sequence (DNA): TGTGCCAGTAGTCCTCCAGTCGGAGGAAACACCATATATTTT. It yields the protein CASSPPVGGNTIYF.

The genes are TRBV5-4 and TRBJ1-1; D remains unclear. CDR3 size: 13 residues. Trimming took 0 bases from V and 1 from J, leaving 4 bases between them. From germline, CDR1 is SGHNT and CDR2 YYREEE (reference sequence). CDR3 region: CASSLGRNTEAFF. The DNA of the CDR3 is TGTGCCAGCAGCTTGGGACGGAACACTGAAGCTTTCTTT.

This chain connects TRBV4-2 to TRBJ1-5; D ambiguous. V lost 4 bases and J 0 bases, leaving 10 bases between the germline ends. The germline V gene encodes CDR1 LGHNA and CDR2 YNFKEQ. CDR3 length: 15 amino acids. CDR3 in amino acids: CASSPLTDSNQPQHF. The CDR3 DNA is TGTGCCAGCAGCCCCTTGACGGATAGCAATCAGCCCCAGCATTTT.

J is TRBJ2-7 and V is TRBV11-3, with D hard to call. V was pared by 5 bases and J by 6 bases, with 14 bases between. From germline, CDR1 is SGHNT and CDR2 YENEEA. This CDR3 has 13 residues. CDR3 in amino acids: CASSREPLGEQYF. The CDR3 bases are TGTGCCAGCAGCCGCGAACCGCTCGGCGAGCAGTACTTC.

This clone was detected only once. The chain couples TRBV6-6 to TRBJ1-2; 12 nucleotides line up with TRBD1. CDR3 length equals 14 residues. Looked up from germline, CDR1 is MNHNY and CDR2 is SVGAGI (reference sequence). V gave up 5 bases and J gave up 8 bases; unmatched junction bases: 6. The CDR3 reads CASSRDRGLMGYTF. DNA of the CDR3: TGTGCCAGCAGTCGGGACAGGGGGCTGATGGGCTACACCTTC.

The chain joins TRBV5-1 to TRBJ2-7, with a weak D call TRBD2 (6 bases). Trimming took 0 bases from V and 3 from J, leaving 10 bases between them. Germline V CDR1 and CDR2: SGHRS, YFSETQ. The CDR3 consists of 14 residues. The CDR3 DNA reads as TGCGCCAGCAGCTTGGCCGGGGGAAGCTACGAGCAGTACTTC. Its translation: CASSLAGGSYEQYF.

The rearrangement joins TRBV5-8 to TRBJ1-1; D might be TRBD1 (5 bases). V dropped 0 bases and J dropped 0 bases, with 9 bases sitting between them. CDR1 SGHTS and CDR2 YDEGEE come from the germline V gene. This CDR3 region has 15 residues. For the CDR3, the DNA is TGTGCCAGCAGCTTGGGCAGGGAAGTGAACACTGAAGCTTTCTTT. Translated: CASSLGREVNTEAFF.

The chain combines TRBV6-5 with TRBJ1-1; possibly TRBD1 for D (6 bases). The CDR3 is made up of 15 amino acids. From germline, CDR1 is MNHEY and CDR2 SVGAGI. V lost 2 bases and J lost 1, with 11 bases in between. CDR3 residues: CASSYQDRPNTEAFF. Written as DNA, the CDR3 is TGTGCCAGCAGTTACCAGGACAGACCGAACACTGAAGCTTTCTTT.